This is a list of T cell receptor beta chains from one sample in a study of shared clonotypes between healthy human individuals. Using immunoSEQ multiplex PCR, the repertoire was profiled, and TCRdb retains in-frame clones only, with some absent. The repertoire has roughly 2,000,000 clones, around 96% of them found once; the top ten carry more than 0.95%. The specimen sequenced was naive CD8+ T cells sorted from blood. Receptors originate from a young man in good health. Each CDR3 is given with its conserved first and last residue. D genes are given only for firm matches. Part of the rows lack a size; the others show once, few, many or a class for expanded clones.

size: .
J: TRBJ2-5
D: .
length: 12
V: TRBV5-4
CDR3: CATTPTGETQYF
DNA: TGTGCCACCACGCCCACCGGAGAGACCCAGTACTTC

size: .
J: TRBJ2-7
D: TRBD1
length: 16
V: TRBV4-1
CDR3: CASSQLPGQGHYEQYF
DNA: TGCGCCAGCAGCCAGCTCCCGGGACAGGGCCACTACGAGCAGTACTTC

size: .
J: TRBJ2-5
D: TRBD1
length: 13
V: TRBV6-5
CDR3: CASTGTGTETQYF
DNA: TGTGCCAGCACCGGGACAGGGACAGAGACCCAGTACTTC

size: .
J: TRBJ2-5
D: .
length: 16
V: TRBV15
CDR3: CATSRQGDSALETQYF
DNA: TGTGCCACCAGCAGACAGGGGGACTCCGCTTTGGAGACCCAGTACTTC

size: .
J: TRBJ2-7
D: .
length: 13
V: TRBV7-9
CDR3: CASSFTGDYEQYF
DNA: TGTGCCAGCAGCTTTACGGGGGACTACGAGCAGTACTTC

size: .
J: TRBJ1-1
D: .
length: 13
V: TRBV2
CDR3: CASSVGGRSEAFF
DNA: TGTGCCAGCAGCGTGGGTGGTAGGTCTGAAGCTTTCTTT

size: .
J: TRBJ2-4
D: TRBD1
length: 11
V: TRBV30
CDR3: CAWSEGGPQYF
DNA: TGTGCCTGGAGTGAAGGGGGCCCTCAGTACTTC

size: .
J: TRBJ2-2
D: TRBD2
length: 16
V: TRBV7-9
CDR3: CASSLTHGGSTGELFF
DNA: TGTGCCAGCAGCCTCACTCACGGGGGGAGCACCGGGGAGCTGTTTTTT

size: .
J: TRBJ1-1
D: .
length: 13
V: TRBV23-1
CDR3: CASSRRGNTEAFF
DNA: TGCGCCAGCAGCCGCAGGGGGAACACTGAAGCTTTCTTT

size: .
J: TRBJ2-2
D: TRBD1
length: 14
V: TRBV4-1
CDR3: CASSLQGADGELFF
DNA: TGCGCCAGCAGCCTTCAGGGGGCGGACGGGGAGCTGTTTTTT

size: .
J: TRBJ1-2
D: TRBD1
length: 15
V: TRBV28
CDR3: CASSLDRGRINGYTF
DNA: TGTGCCAGCAGTTTGGACAGGGGTAGAATTAATGGCTACACCTTC

size: .
J: TRBJ2-7
D: TRBD1
length: 14
V: TRBV6-5
CDR3: CASSYAQGPYEQYF
DNA: TGTGCCTCCAGTTACGCACAGGGGCCATACGAGCAGTACTTC

size: .
J: TRBJ1-2
D: TRBD1
length: 13
V: TRBV9
CDR3: CASSTGQFYGYTF
DNA: TGTGCCAGCAGCACGGGACAGTTCTATGGCTACACCTTC

size: .
J: TRBJ1-1
D: .
length: 12
V: TRBV7-8
CDR3: CASSDLNTEAFF
DNA: TGTGCCAGCAGTGATTTGAACACTGAAGCTTTCTTT

size: once
J: TRBJ1-1
D: .
length: 14
V: TRBV30
CDR3: CAWSVRGRNTEAFF
DNA: TGTGCCTGGAGTGTACGGGGTCGGAACACTGAAGCTTTCTTT

size: .
J: TRBJ1-5
D: .
length: 14
V: TRBV27
CDR3: CASSLGMGNQPQHF
DNA: .

size: .
J: TRBJ2-3
D: TRBD1
length: 13
V: TRBV27
CDR3: CASSLGDRDTQYF
DNA: TGTGCCAGCAGTTTAGGGGACAGGGATACGCAGTATTTT

size: .
J: TRBJ2-7
D: .
length: 12
V: TRBV6-5
CDR3: CASSYSSGEQYF
DNA: TGTGCCAGCAGTTACTCGAGTGGTGAGCAGTACTTC

size: .
J: TRBJ2-2
D: .
length: 16
V: TRBV27
CDR3: CASSLYPRGSTGELFF
DNA: TGTGCCAGCAGTTTATACCCGAGGGGCAGCACCGGGGAGCTGTTTTTT

size: .
J: TRBJ2-7
D: .
length: 14
V: TRBV11-2
CDR3: CASSTRLESYEQYF
DNA: TGTGCCAGCAGCACCCGACTGGAGTCCTACGAGCAGTACTTC

size: .
J: TRBJ2-7
D: .
length: 15
V: TRBV4-1
CDR3: CASSHTEGLAYEQYF
DNA: TGCGCCAGCAGCCACACGGAGGGTCTTGCCTACGAGCAGTACTTC

size: few
J: TRBJ1-1
D: TRBD1
length: 13
V: TRBV6-5
CDR3: CASRGQGGTEAFF
DNA: TGTGCCAGCAGGGGACAGGGAGGGACTGAAGCTTTCTTT

size: .
J: TRBJ1-1
D: .
length: 14
V: TRBV25-1
CDR3: CASSEFTGNTEAFF
DNA: TGTGCCAGCAGTGAATTTACAGGGAACACTGAAGCTTTCTTT

size: .
J: TRBJ2-5
D: .
length: 14
V: TRBV15
CDR3: CATSRRDWQETQYF
DNA: TGTGCCACCAGCAGGAGGGATTGGCAAGAGACCCAGTACTTC

size: .
J: TRBJ2-1
D: .
length: 14
V: TRBV6-1
CDR3: CASSVQDSYNEQFF
DNA: TGTGCCAGCAGCGTACAGGACTCCTACAATGAGCAGTTCTTC

size: .
J: TRBJ1-3
D: .
length: 14
V: TRBV7-9
CDR3: CASSLGRAGNTIYF
DNA: TGTGCCAGCAGCTTAGGCAGGGCCGGAAACACCATATATTTT

size: .
J: TRBJ1-3
D: .
length: 15
V: TRBV11-2
CDR3: CASSLDLGAGNTIYF
DNA: TGTGCCAGCAGCTTAGATTTGGGAGCAGGAAACACCATATATTTT

size: .
J: TRBJ2-2
D: TRBD2
length: 13
V: TRBV6-5
CDR3: CASAPGGAGELFF
DNA: TGTGCCAGCGCCCCGGGAGGGGCCGGGGAGCTGTTTTTT

size: .
J: TRBJ2-7
D: .
length: 14
V: TRBV5-4
CDR3: CASSIGSYSYEQYF
DNA: TGTGCCAGCAGCATCGGATCATACTCCTACGAGCAGTACTTC

size: .
J: TRBJ2-7
D: .
length: 13
V: TRBV9
CDR3: CASSPDPGGEQYF
DNA: TGTGCCAGCAGCCCAGACCCAGGGGGGGAGCAGTACTTC

size: .
J: TRBJ2-2
D: TRBD2
length: 16
V: TRBV7-8
CDR3: CASSGLLAGVTGELFF
DNA: TGTGCCAGCAGCGGCTTACTAGCGGGAGTGACCGGGGAGCTGTTTTTT

size: .
J: TRBJ2-7
D: TRBD2
length: 14
V: TRBV7-9
CDR3: CASSLSSGPYEQYF
DNA: TGTGCCAGCAGCTTATCTAGCGGTCCCTACGAGCAGTACTTC

size: .
J: TRBJ2-2
D: TRBD2
length: 14
V: TRBV30
CDR3: CAWTSGSNTGELFF
DNA: TGTGCCTGGACTAGCGGTTCTAACACCGGGGAGCTGTTTTTT

size: .
J: TRBJ2-5
D: .
length: 15
V: TRBV9
CDR3: CASSFGALGSETQYF
DNA: TGTGCCAGCAGCTTCGGGGCCCTAGGGTCGGAGACCCAGTACTTC

size: .
J: TRBJ2-5
D: TRBD2
length: 15
V: TRBV15
CDR3: CATSGDWEGGETQYF
DNA: TGTGCCACCAGCGGCGATTGGGAGGGAGGGGAGACCCAGTACTTC

size: .
J: TRBJ2-2
D: .
length: 16
V: TRBV4-3
CDR3: CASSTAGPGDTGELFF
DNA: TGCGCCAGCAGCACCGCGGGTCCCGGGGACACCGGGGAGCTGTTTTTT

size: .
J: TRBJ1-4
D: TRBD1
length: 15
V: TRBV4-1
CDR3: CASSQEPGGGEKLFF
DNA: TGCGCCAGCAGCCAAGAGCCAGGGGGTGGGGAAAAACTGTTTTTT

size: .
J: TRBJ2-2
D: TRBD1
length: 20
V: TRBV19
CDR3: CASSRGQGALAGAGTGELFF
DNA: TGTGCCAGTAGTAGAGGACAGGGGGCGTTAGCGGGAGCAGGCACCGGGGAGCTGTTTTTT

size: .
J: TRBJ2-7
D: .
length: 13
V: TRBV11-2
CDR3: CASSLVVGYEQYF
DNA: TGTGCCAGCAGCTTAGTCGTCGGGTACGAGCAGTACTTC

size: .
J: TRBJ1-5
D: .
length: 16
V: TRBV4-1
CDR3: CASSAHPLGGNQPQHF
DNA: TGCGCCAGCAGCGCCCACCCTCTAGGGGGCAATCAGCCCCAGCATTTT

size: .
J: TRBJ2-2
D: TRBD1
length: 15
V: TRBV19
CDR3: CASSIGQGTVGELFF
DNA: TGTGCCAGTAGTATAGGACAGGGGACGGTCGGGGAGCTGTTTTTT

size: once
J: TRBJ2-7
D: .
length: 12
V: TRBV7-6
CDR3: CASSKLRGEQYF
DNA: TGTGCCAGCAGCAAACTAAGGGGAGAGCAGTACTTC

size: .
J: TRBJ1-2
D: TRBD1
length: 15
V: TRBV4-1
CDR3: CASSQPGTANYGYTF
DNA: TGCGCCAGCAGCCAACCCGGGACAGCCAACTATGGCTACACCTTC

size: once
J: TRBJ1-2
D: .
length: 13
V: TRBV6-5
CDR3: CASSYSTAYGYTF
DNA: TGTGCCAGCAGTTACTCGACAGCCTATGGCTACACCTTC

size: .
J: TRBJ2-5
D: .
length: 15
V: TRBV28
CDR3: CASSPYPGTQETQYF
DNA: TGTGCCAGCAGTCCATACCCCGGGACTCAAGAGACCCAGTACTTC